Below, 7 T cell receptor beta chains from the same sample are listed, as sequenced in a study of blood T cells in healthy people across ages. Primed by a sample-barcoded 5' primer and a J-beta primer mix, a second PCR proceeded for about 7 to 12 cycles. TCRdb analysed the 5' RACE reads with MiXCR anew, one entry per CDR3 protein. Altogether roughly 800,000 distinct CDR3 sequences are present, under 40% being singletons, with the ten largest covering 10% to 15%. Sequenced: blood. The receptors were gathered from a man younger than 30 in good health.

This clonotype was counted ten times or more. CDR3: CASSSDRSYEQYF. The CDR3, as DNA: TGTGCCAGCAGCTCCGACAGGAGCTACGAGCAGTACTTC. V and J are TRBV7-9 and TRBJ2-7; a possible D gene is TRBD1 (6 bases). Germline values: CDR1 SEHNR, CDR2 FQNEAQ (reference sequence). Trimming cost V 4 bases and J 3 bases, with 10 bases left between them. This CDR3 region has 13 residues.

In its sample, this clonotype was seen a few times. This chain uses TRBV20-1 with TRBJ2-1; TRBD1 agrees at 7 bases. The CDR3 loop spans 14 amino acids. V gave up 6 bases and J gave up 5 bases; unmatched junction bases: 10. Germline CDR1 reads DFQATT; CDR2 reads SNEGSKA (reference sequence). CDR3 DNA sequence: TGCAGTGCGATACGGGACAGCAGAAACAATGAGCAGTTCTTC. Encoded protein: CSAIRDSRNNEQFF.

This clonotype has a count of ten or more. The chain uses TRBV18 and TRBJ1-5, with D uncertain. V was clipped by 6 bases and J by 5 bases, with 11 bases between them. Per germline, CDR1 KGHSH and CDR2 LQKENI. This CDR3 is built from 13 residues. CDR3 region: CASSVLLDQPQHF. In DNA form, the CDR3 reads TGTGCCAGCTCGGTGCTGCTGGATCAGCCCCAGCATTTT.

This chain links TRBV10-3 with TRBJ2-1; TRBD1 or TRBD2 may be the D gene (5 bases each). Germline CDR1 is ENHRY and CDR2 is SYGVKD. The V end lost 8 bases, the J end lost 5 bases, and 10 bases lay between the germline ends. This CDR3 comprises 12 residues. The CDR3 spells CAIGGGNNEQFF. The CDR3 DNA reads as TGTGCCATCGGTGGGGGTAACAATGAGCAGTTCTTC.

As concerns this clonotype: A much more abundant neighbour one base away suggests this may be a read error. This chain connects TRBV29-1 to TRBJ2-3; no definite D call. The CDR3 covers 11 residues. Per germline, CDR1 SQVTM and CDR2 ANQGSEA. The CDR3 is CSPISTDMQYF. The CDR3 bases are TGCAGCCCGATTAGCACAGATATGCAGTATTTT.

The J gene is TRBJ2-3, the V gene TRBV7-2; perhaps TRBD1 as D (6 bases). Germline values: CDR1 SGHTA, CDR2 FQGNSA. V was cut by 2 bases and J by 0 bases, with 15 bases left in between. This CDR3 is built from 17 residues. CDR3 residues: CASSLYGGGTSTDTQYF. The CDR3 DNA is TGTGCCAGCAGCTTATATGGGGGCGGTACTAGCACAGATACGCAGTATTTT.

This clonotype was recorded a few times. The chain has TRBV5-1 and TRBJ2-1; D unclear. The CDR3 covers 14 residues. V dropped 4 bases and J dropped 6 bases, with 14 bases sitting between them. The germline V gene has CDR1 SGHRS and CDR2 YFSETQ. CDR3 protein: CASSVVQEFNEQFF. The CDR3 DNA reads TGCGCCAGCAGCGTGGTCCAGGAGTTCAATGAGCAGTTCTTC.